The rows below give T cell receptor beta chains drawn from one sample of a study of control samples from healthy donors and cancer patients. The repertoire was sequenced with immunoSEQ multiplex PCR; TCRdb's copy has only in-frame clones and lacks some. The top ten clones hold more than 1.3% of a sample with 200,000 to 250,000 clones, roughly 94% of them seen once. Input material: blood. The source of these receptors is a man aged 45 to 65 in good health. Both conserved end residues are part of each CDR3. Each record gives: D gene, J gene, clone size, V gene, CDR3 DNA, CDR3 protein. A D gene is named only where the DNA matches it firmly. Size values are once, few and many counts, or a class for expanded clones, and some rows have none.

TRBD1,TRBJ1-1,.,TRBV18,TGTGCCAGCTCACCAGGGGACGACAGGGTTGAAGCTTTCTTT,CASSPGDDRVEAFF
.,TRBJ1-4,.,TRBV12-3/TRBV12-4,TGTGCCAGCAGACCCCCGGGTGTAGGAAAACTGTTTTTT,CASRPPGVGKLFF
.,TRBJ1-5,.,TRBV6-5,TGTGCCAGCATCCTCGGGGGGGGTAGCAATCAGCCCCAGCATTTT,CASILGGGSNQPQHF
.,TRBJ2-5,.,TRBV11-2,TGTGCCAGCAGCGAAGAAGGGACCGGGCGGGAGACCCAGTACTTC,CASSEEGTGRETQYF
.,TRBJ2-3,once,TRBV5-1,TGCGCCAGCAGCGACTCTATCAACACAGATACGCAGTATTTT,CASSDSINTDTQYF
TRBD1,TRBJ1-4,.,TRBV7-9,TGTGCCAGCAGCTTCGGACAGGGGGCTTATGAAAAACTGTTTTTT,CASSFGQGAYEKLFF
TRBD1,TRBJ2-6,.,TRBV2,TGTGCCAGCAGCGGGACAGCTGGGGCCAACGTCCTGACTTTC,CASSGTAGANVLTF
.,TRBJ1-6,.,TRBV5-5,TGTGCCAGCAGCTTGGCGCCCCCGGAGGGGGTTCGACCCCTCCACTTT,CASSLAPPEGVRPLHF
.,TRBJ1-2,.,TRBV19,TGTGCCAGTAGTGCCCGAGCCGGGACCGATGTCTATGGCTACACCTTC,CASSARAGTDVYGYTF
TRBD1,TRBJ1-4,.,TRBV2,TGTGCCAGCAGTCTCACAGGGGGGCTGGAAAAACTGTTTTTT,CASSLTGGLEKLFF
.,TRBJ2-7,once,TRBV5-5,TGTGCCAGCAGCTCCCATGGGGGGATTTCCTACGAGCAGTACTTC,CASSSHGGISYEQYF
.,TRBJ1-2,.,TRBV9,TGTGCCAGCAGCGGGGGGGCTGGACAGATAATCTATGGCTACACCTTC,CASSGGAGQIIYGYTF
TRBD1,TRBJ2-7,.,TRBV15,TGTGCCACCAGCCATGGACAGGGAATCCCCTACGAGCAGTACTTC,CATSHGQGIPYEQYF
.,TRBJ2-4,once,TRBV7-9,TGTGCCAGCAGCTCATACGACGGGCTAGGCATTCAGTACTTC,CASSSYDGLGIQYF
.,TRBJ1-2,.,TRBV6-2/TRBV6-3,TGTGCCAGCAGCCCAGGGCGAAGGTATGGCTACACCTTC,CASSPGRRYGYTF
.,TRBJ1-2,.,TRBV2,TGTGCCAGCAGTGAAAATCCTAACTATGGCTACACCTTC,CASSENPNYGYTF
.,TRBJ2-1,.,TRBV2,TGTGCCAGCAGTGGGGGGAGAAACAATGAGCAGTTCTTC,CASSGGRNNEQFF
.,TRBJ2-5,.,TRBV19,TGTGCCAGTAGAGGCCGGGGTCCACAAGAGACCCAGTACTTC,CASRGRGPQETQYF
.,TRBJ2-6,.,TRBV5-1,TGCGCCAGCAGCTTGGAAGCTGGGGCCAACGTCCTGACTTTC,CASSLEAGANVLTF
.,TRBJ2-7,.,TRBV6-5,TGTGCCAGCAGGGGGAGGTACGAGCAGTACTTC,CASRGRYEQYF
.,TRBJ1-6,.,TRBV2,TGTGCCACCCGAAGGACTTATTCTAATTCACCCCTCCACTTT,CATRRTYSNSPLHF
.,TRBJ2-5,.,TRBV7-9,TGTGCCAGCAGCTTAGTAGGCAGCCTCCAAGAGACCCAGTACTTC,CASSLVGSLQETQYF
.,TRBJ1-1,.,TRBV2,TGTGCCAGCAGTGAATTGGCCGTGGGTAGTTCCCAAGCTTTCTTT,CASSELAVGSSQAFF
.,TRBJ1-4,few,TRBV18,TGTGCCAGCTCACCACCAGCTAATGAAAAACTGTTTTTT,CASSPPANEKLFF
.,TRBJ1-1,.,TRBV6-5,TGTGCCAGCAGGAAACAGGGTGGCACTGAAGCTTTCTTT,CASRKQGGTEAFF
.,TRBJ2-3,.,TRBV3-1/TRBV3-2,TGTGCCAGCAGCCAAGGACAGCTTACAGATACGCAGTATTTT,CASSQGQLTDTQYF
TRBD1,TRBJ2-5,.,TRBV24-1,TGTGCCACCAGTGATCCAGGACAGGGAAGGGAGACCCAGTACTTC,CATSDPGQGRETQYF
TRBD1,TRBJ2-2,.,TRBV6-6,TGTGCCAGCAGTTACGCGAAGAGGGGGCGTACCGGGGAGCTGTTTTTT,CASSYAKRGRTGELFF
TRBD1,TRBJ1-6,.,TRBV5-1,TGCGCCAGCAGACTGACAGGGGATAATTCACCCCTCCACTTT,CASRLTGDNSPLHF
TRBD2,TRBJ2-3,.,TRBV11-2,TGTGCCAGCAGCTTTACTAGCGGGGGCAGCACAGATACGCAGTATTTT,CASSFTSGGSTDTQYF
.,TRBJ1-5,.,TRBV24-1,TGTGCCACCAGTATCGGGGGGGCCCAGCATTTT,CATSIGGAQHF
.,TRBJ2-1,.,TRBV5-1,TGCGCCAGCAGCTTGCTGGGGGATAGCTCCTACAATGAGCAGTTCTTC,CASSLLGDSSYNEQFF
.,TRBJ2-1,.,TRBV27,TGTGCCAGCAGTTTAACCCCCCCCGGGACGGGATACAATGAGCAGTTCTTC,CASSLTPPGTGYNEQFF
TRBD2,TRBJ2-5,.,TRBV11-3,TGTGCCAGCAGCTCCCCAACCACGACTAGCGGGGGCCAAGAGACCCAGTACTTC,CASSSPTTTSGGQETQYF
.,TRBJ2-5,.,TRBV19,TGTGCCAGTAGTATAGCGGCGGACAGTTCGCAAGAGACCCAGTACTTC,CASSIAADSSQETQYF
TRBD2,TRBJ2-7,once,TRBV7-2,TGTGCCAGCAGCTACACTAGCGGGGGCTACGAGCAGTACTTC,CASSYTSGGYEQYF
TRBD1,TRBJ1-2,.,TRBV5-5,TGTGCCAGCAGCTTGGGTACCGGGACAGGAGGAGCAGGGGATGGCTACACCTTC,CASSLGTGTGGAGDGYTF
.,TRBJ2-7,few,TRBV7-6,TGTGCCAGCAGCTTAGTGTCGGGTGGATTCTCCTACGAGCAGTACTTC,CASSLVSGGFSYEQYF
TRBD2,TRBJ2-3,.,TRBV5-6,TGTGCCAGCAGCTCCCCAGCGGGACGGCACACAGATACGCAGTATTTT,CASSSPAGRHTDTQYF
.,TRBJ1-5,.,TRBV6-1,TGTGCCAGCAGTGAAATGGGCGAAAATCAGCCCCAGCATTTT,CASSEMGENQPQHF
.,TRBJ2-2,.,TRBV3-1/TRBV3-2,TGTGCCAGCAGAACGGAGAACACCGGGGAGCTGTTTTTT,CASRTENTGELFF
.,TRBJ2-3,.,TRBV12-5,TGTGCTAGTGGTTTAAAGGACCGACCACAGAACGAGCAGTATTTT,CASGLKDRPQNEQYF
.,TRBJ1-2,.,TRBV7-9,TGTGCCAGCAGCCCATTCCGGTTTAACTATGGCTACACCTTC,CASSPFRFNYGYTF
.,TRBJ1-6,.,TRBV7-2,TGTGCCAGCAGCTTCGGGGGGCTAAGGTCACCCCTCCACTTT,CASSFGGLRSPLHF
.,TRBJ1-2,.,TRBV19,TGTGCCAGTTTTGCATGGGGGACCGGCTATGGCTACACCTTC,CASFAWGTGYGYTF
.,TRBJ1-6,.,TRBV28,TGTGCCAGCAGTTTATATGGGGGCGAAGGAGGCTCACCCCTCCACTTT,CASSLYGGEGGSPLHF
TRBD1,TRBJ2-5,.,TRBV24-1,TGTGCCACCAGTGATCGGACAGGGGTTATGGAGACCCAGTACTTC,CATSDRTGVMETQYF
TRBD1,TRBJ1-5,.,TRBV5-6,TGTGCCAGCAGCTTGCGTGGGACAGGGGGCAATCAGCCCCAGCATTTT,CASSLRGTGGNQPQHF
.,TRBJ1-3,.,TRBV3-1/TRBV3-2,TGTGCCAGCAGTCTCCGGGACGTTGGAAACACCATATATTTT,CASSLRDVGNTIYF
TRBD1,TRBJ2-1,.,TRBV5-1,TGCGCCAGCAGTTTGCCAGGGGGCGCCTACAATGAGCAGTTCTTC,CASSLPGGAYNEQFF
.,TRBJ1-2,.,TRBV27,TGTGCCAGCAGGCCTCCGGGGAACGGCTATGGCTACACCTTC,CASRPPGNGYGYTF
TRBD1,TRBJ1-5,.,TRBV19,TGTGCCAGTAGTACCCAGGGACAGACAAATCAGCCCCAGCATTTT,CASSTQGQTNQPQHF
TRBD1,TRBJ2-3,once,TRBV7-8,TGTGCCAGCAGCTTAGGGGGACAGGGAACAGATACGCAGTATTTT,CASSLGGQGTDTQYF
.,TRBJ1-2,.,TRBV18,TGTGCCAGCTCACCACCGTCAGGGCCCTATGGCTACACCTTC,CASSPPSGPYGYTF
.,TRBJ1-1,few,TRBV6-6,TGTGCCAGCCAAGGGACACCCAAGGGGACTGAAGCTTTCTTT,CASQGTPKGTEAFF
.,TRBJ2-2,.,TRBV20-1,TGCAGTGCCAGTCAGGGTTTACCCATCGGGGAGCTGTTTTTT,CSASQGLPIGELFF
.,TRBJ1-2,.,TRBV5-1,TGCGCCAGCAGCCCGAACATAGATGGCTACACCTTC,CASSPNIDGYTF
.,TRBJ2-4,.,TRBV28,TGTGCCAGCAGTTTCGTGACTAGTAACATTCAGTACTTC,CASSFVTSNIQYF
.,TRBJ2-1,.,TRBV5-1,TGCGCCAGCAGTGGCGACAGTTACAATGAGCAGTTCTTC,CASSGDSYNEQFF
.,TRBJ2-6,.,TRBV2,TGTGCCAGTCTGCTAGGACCCTCTGGGGCCAACGTCCTGACTTTC,CASLLGPSGANVLTF